The clone carrying this T cell receptor beta chain was picked up many times. Using a J-beta primer mix together with a sample-barcoded 5' primer, a second PCR was run for roughly 7 to 12 cycles. Using its own MiXCR run on the 5' RACE reads, TCRdb lists one record per CDR3 protein. The table records about a million distinct CDR3 sequences, roughly 50% of them present only once. This CDR3 has 14 residues. The ends were cut back, 0 bases at V and 0 bases at J, with 5 bases in the middle. CDR1 MGHRA and CDR2 YSYEKL come from the germline V gene. These data are taken from a study of blood T cells in healthy people across ages.

The source of this sequence is a man aged 25 to 40 in good health. V gene TRBV4-1 combines with J gene TRBJ1-2; D remains ambiguous. Sequenced sample: blood. CDR3 DNA: TGCGCCAGCAGCCAAGATGACTCTAACTATGGCTACACCTTC. It yields the protein CASSQDDSNYGYTF.